This T cell receptor (beta chain) comes out of a study of blood T cell repertoires in COVID-19. In the study overall: The United States, Italy and Spain provided the acute and convalescent COVID-19 samples. From T cells, B-cell-depleted T cells, or PBMCs came the material, which was cDNA or gDNA.

In the authors' workflow: From reference gene primer amplification, estimates of nucleated cell counts were derived. The protocol was immunoSEQ multiplex PCR, while the TCRdb copy is restricted to in-frame clones and leaves out a portion. From that table come the V and J calls and clone size; the DNA was used to work out D and trimming. This table has about 120,000 clones, more than 85% appearing once. J lost 6 bases, V lost 4 bases, and 9 bases had no gene match. The CDR3 is made up of 14 amino acids. Germline V gene data show CDR1 as SGDLS and CDR2 as YYNGEE. The sequenced sample consisted of peripheral blood. The origin of this receptor is a human donor with acute or convalescent COVID-19. The donor label of this sample is uncertain. This chain connects TRBV9 to TRBJ2-7; 8 bases map to TRBD2. The CDR3 coding sequence is TGTGCCAGCAGCCCACGGGGGGGGCGTTCCGAGCAGTACTTC. It specifies CASSPRGGRSEQYF.